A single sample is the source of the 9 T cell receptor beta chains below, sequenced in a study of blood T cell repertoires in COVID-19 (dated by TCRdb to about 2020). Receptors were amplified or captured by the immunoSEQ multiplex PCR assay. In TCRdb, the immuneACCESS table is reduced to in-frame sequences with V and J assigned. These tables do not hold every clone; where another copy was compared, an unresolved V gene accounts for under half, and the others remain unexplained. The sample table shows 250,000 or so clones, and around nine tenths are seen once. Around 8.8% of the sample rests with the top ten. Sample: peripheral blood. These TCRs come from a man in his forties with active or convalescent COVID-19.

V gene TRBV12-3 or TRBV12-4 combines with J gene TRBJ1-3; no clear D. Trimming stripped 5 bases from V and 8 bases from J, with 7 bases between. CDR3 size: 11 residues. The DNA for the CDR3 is TGTGCCAGCAGTCTACTTGACACCATATATTTT. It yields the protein CASSLLDTIYF.

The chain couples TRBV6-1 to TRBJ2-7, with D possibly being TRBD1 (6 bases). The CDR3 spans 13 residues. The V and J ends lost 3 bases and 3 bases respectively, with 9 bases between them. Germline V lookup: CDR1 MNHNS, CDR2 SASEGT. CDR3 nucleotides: TGTGCCAGCAGTGATATGGACAGCTACGAGCAGTACTTC. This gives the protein CASSDMDSYEQYF.

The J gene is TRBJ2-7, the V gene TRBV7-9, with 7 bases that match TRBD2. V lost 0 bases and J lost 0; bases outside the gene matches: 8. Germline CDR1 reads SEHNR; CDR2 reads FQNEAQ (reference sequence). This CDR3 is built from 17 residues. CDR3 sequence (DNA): TGTGCCAGCAGCTTAGCGCGGCTAGCGGAGGCCTCCTACGAGCAGTACTTC. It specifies CASSLARLAEASYEQYF.

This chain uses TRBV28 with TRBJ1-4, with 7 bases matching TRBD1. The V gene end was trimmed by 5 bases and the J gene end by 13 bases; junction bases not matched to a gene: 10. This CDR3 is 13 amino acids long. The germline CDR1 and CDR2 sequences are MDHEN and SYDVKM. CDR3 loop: CASSPPPTGVLFF. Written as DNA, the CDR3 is TGTGCCAGCAGTCCACCACCAACAGGGGTACTGTTTTTT. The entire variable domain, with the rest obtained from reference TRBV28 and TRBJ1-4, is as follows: DVKVTQSSRYLVKRTGEKVFLECVQDMDHENMFWYRQDPGLGLRLIYFSYDVKMKEKGDIPEGYSVSREKKERFSLILESASTNQTSMYLCASSPPPTGVLFFGSGTQLSVL.

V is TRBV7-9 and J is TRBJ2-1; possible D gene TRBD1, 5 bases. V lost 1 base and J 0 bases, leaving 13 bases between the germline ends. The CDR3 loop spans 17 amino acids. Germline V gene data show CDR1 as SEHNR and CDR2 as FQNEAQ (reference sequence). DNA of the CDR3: TGTGCCAGCAGCTTAGGGGTAGGGGCCAGCTCCTACAATGAGCAGTTCTTC. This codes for CASSLGVGASSYNEQFF.

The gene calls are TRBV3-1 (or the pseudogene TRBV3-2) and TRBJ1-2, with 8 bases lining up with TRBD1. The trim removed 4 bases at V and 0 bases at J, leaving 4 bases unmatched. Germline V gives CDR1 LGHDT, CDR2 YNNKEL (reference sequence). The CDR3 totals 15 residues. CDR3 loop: CASSLRTGTNYGYTF. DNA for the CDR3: TGTGCCAGCAGCCTCAGGACAGGGACTAACTATGGCTACACCTTC.

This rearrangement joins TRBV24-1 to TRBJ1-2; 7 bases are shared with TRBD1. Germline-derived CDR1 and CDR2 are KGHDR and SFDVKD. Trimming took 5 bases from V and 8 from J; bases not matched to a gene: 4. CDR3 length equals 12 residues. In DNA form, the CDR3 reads TGTGCCACCAGTGCCCAGGGGGTAGGCTACACCTTC. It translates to CATSAQGVGYTF.

CDR3 bases: TGCAGCGTTGCAGGTAACAGCGGATCTAATGAAAAACTGTTTTTT. It codes for CSVAGNSGSNEKLFF. The chain recombines TRBV29-1 with TRBJ1-4; D uncertain. V lost 4 bases and J 3 bases, leaving 15 bases between the germline ends. The CDR3 spans 15 residues. Germline CDR1 SQVTM, CDR2 ANQGSEA. Supplemented by reference TRBV29-1 and TRBJ1-4, the full variable domain reads SAVISQKPSRDICQRGTSLTIQCQVDSQVTMMFWYRQQPGQSLTLIATANQGSEATYESGFVIDKFPISRPNLTFSTLTVSNMSPEDSSIYLCSVAGNSGSNEKLFFGSGTQLSVL.

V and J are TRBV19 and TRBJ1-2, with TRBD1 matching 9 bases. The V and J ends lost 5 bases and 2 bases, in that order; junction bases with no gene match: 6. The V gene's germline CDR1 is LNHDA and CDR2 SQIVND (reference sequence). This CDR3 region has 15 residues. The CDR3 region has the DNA TGTGCCAGTAGTCCCGGGACAGGGATGAACTATGGCTACACCTTC. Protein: CASSPGTGMNYGYTF.